The T cell receptor (beta chain) under discussion was sequenced for a study of T cells in Graves' hyperthyroidism and ophthalmopathy. The table lists this clonotype with many counts. One end of the junction varies from germline; a read error may be responsible. Using RNA transcripts as the source, TCR beta CDR3 regions were amplified. Researchers ran a first-round RT-PCR on the TCR CDR3 using the HTBI primer set. In TCRdb, the multiplex PCR reads were re-called with MiXCR into one record per CDR3 protein. The data contain about 570,000 distinct CDR3 sequences, approximately 44% of them singletons. This CDR3 has 14 residues. CDR1 is MGHRA and CDR2 is YSYEKL in the germline V gene.

The chain uses TRBV4-1 and TRBJ1-5; TRBD1 matches 10 bases. The clonotype originates from an adult woman with Graves' disease, either hyperthyroidism or ophthalmopathy (not recorded which). The specimen was peripheral blood or thyroid tissue (not recorded which). The CDR3: CASGQDRGSQPQHF. The DNA for the CDR3 is TGCGCCAGCGGCCAGGACAGGGGGAGTCAGCCCCAGCATTTT.